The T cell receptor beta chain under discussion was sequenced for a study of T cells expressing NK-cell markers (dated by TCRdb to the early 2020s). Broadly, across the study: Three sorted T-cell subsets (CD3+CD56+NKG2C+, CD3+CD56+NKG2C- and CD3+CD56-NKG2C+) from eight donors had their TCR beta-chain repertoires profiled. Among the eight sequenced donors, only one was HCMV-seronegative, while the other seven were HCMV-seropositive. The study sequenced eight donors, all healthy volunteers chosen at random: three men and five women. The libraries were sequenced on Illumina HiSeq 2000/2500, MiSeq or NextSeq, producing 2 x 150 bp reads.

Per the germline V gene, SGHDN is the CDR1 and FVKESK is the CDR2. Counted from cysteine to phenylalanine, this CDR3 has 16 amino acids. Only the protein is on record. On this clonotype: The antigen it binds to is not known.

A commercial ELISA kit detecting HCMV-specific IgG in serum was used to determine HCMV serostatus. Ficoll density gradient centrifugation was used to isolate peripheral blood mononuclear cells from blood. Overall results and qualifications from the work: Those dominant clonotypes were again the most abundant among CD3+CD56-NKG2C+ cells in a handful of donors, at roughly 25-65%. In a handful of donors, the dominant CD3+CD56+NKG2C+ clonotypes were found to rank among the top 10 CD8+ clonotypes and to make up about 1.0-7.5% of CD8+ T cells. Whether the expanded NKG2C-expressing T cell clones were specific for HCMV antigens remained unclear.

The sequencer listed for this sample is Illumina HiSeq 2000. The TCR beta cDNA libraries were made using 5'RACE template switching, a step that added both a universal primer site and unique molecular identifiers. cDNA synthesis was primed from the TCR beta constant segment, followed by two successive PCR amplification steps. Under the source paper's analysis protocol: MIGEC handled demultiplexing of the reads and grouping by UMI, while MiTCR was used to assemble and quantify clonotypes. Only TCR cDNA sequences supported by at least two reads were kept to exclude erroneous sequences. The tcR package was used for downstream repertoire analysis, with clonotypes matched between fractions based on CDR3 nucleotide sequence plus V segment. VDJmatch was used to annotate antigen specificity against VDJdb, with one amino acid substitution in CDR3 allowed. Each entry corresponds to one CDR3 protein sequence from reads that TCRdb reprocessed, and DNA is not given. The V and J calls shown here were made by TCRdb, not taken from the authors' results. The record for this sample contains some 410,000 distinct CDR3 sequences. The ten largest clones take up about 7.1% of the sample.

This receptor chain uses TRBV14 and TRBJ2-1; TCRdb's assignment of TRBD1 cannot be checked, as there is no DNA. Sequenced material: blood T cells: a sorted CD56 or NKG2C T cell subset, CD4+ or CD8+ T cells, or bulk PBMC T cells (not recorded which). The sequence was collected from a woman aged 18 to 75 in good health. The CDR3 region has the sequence CASSQETGTFYNEQFF.